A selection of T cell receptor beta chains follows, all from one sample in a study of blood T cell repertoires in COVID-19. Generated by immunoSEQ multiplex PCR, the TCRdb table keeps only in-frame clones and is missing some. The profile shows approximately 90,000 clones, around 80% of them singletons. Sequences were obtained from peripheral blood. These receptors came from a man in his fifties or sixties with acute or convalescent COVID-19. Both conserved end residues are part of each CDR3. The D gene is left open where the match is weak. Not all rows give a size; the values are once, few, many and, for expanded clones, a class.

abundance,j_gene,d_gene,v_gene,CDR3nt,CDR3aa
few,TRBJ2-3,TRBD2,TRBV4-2,TGTGCCAGCAGCCAAGATCCCGCGGGGGGGCCCGATACGCAGTATTTT,CASSQDPAGGPDTQYF
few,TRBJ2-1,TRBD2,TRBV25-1,TGTGCCAGCAGTGAATATACTAGCGCAAGCTCCTACAATGAGCAGTTCTTC,CASSEYTSASSYNEQFF
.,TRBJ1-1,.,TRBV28,TGTGCCAGCAGTTTGGCGCGGACGGGAAACACTGAAGCTTTCTTT,CASSLARTGNTEAFF
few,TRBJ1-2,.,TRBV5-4,TGTGCCAGCAGCACCGACAGGCTAGGCGGCTACACCTTC,CASSTDRLGGYTF
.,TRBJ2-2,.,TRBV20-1,TGCAGTGCTAGTCAACAGATTATCCCCGGGGAGCTGTTTTTT,CSASQQIIPGELFF
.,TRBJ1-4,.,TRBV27,TGTGCCAGCAGTATAGGGGGGGGAGGGACTCTGGGTGGAAAACTGTTTTTT,CASSIGGGGTLGGKLFF
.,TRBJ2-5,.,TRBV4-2,TGTGCCAGCAGCCAAGGGGGAGCTGCCGGTAGCGGTCAAGAGACCCAGTACTTC,CASSQGGAAGSGQETQYF
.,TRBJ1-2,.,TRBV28,TGTGCCAGCAGTTCTGGGCGGGGGGCGCTCAGCTATGGCTACACCTTC,CASSSGRGALSYGYTF
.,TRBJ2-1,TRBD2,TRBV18,TGTGCCAGCACTACCATTGCCATCGGGGGGTATGAGCAGTTCTTC,CASTTIAIGGYEQFF
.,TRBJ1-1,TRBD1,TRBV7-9,TGTGCCAGCAGCCCGTCAGGGGGCGGTGTCACTGAAGCTTTCTTT,CASSPSGGGVTEAFF
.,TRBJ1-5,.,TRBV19,TGTGCCAGTAGTTTAGTCTCCGCGATGCCCCAGCATTTT,CASSLVSAMPQHF
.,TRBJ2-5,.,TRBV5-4,TGTGCCAGCAGCCCTACAGGGTTAGGGCAGTACTTC,CASSPTGLGQYF
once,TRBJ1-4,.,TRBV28,TGTGCCAGCAGTAGGGGTGGCATATCAGCAACTAATGAAAAACTGTTTTTT,CASSRGGISATNEKLFF
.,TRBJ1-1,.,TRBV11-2,TGTGCCAGCAGCCCCTGGGGGGGTATGAACACTGAAGCTTTCTTT,CASSPWGGMNTEAFF
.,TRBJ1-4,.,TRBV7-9,TGTGCCAGCAGCCCCCACCGGGGGGGTGCGGAGGATGAAAAACTGTTTTTT,CASSPHRGGAEDEKLFF
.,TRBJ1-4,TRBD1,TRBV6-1,TGTGCCAGCAGTGAAATTTCAGGGGGACTCCCAACTAATGAAAAACTGTTTTTT,CASSEISGGLPTNEKLFF
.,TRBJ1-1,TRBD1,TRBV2,TGTGCCAGCAATCCGACAGGGGCCGGAAACACTGAAGCTTTCTTT,CASNPTGAGNTEAFF
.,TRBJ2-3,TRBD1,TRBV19,TGTGCCAGTAGTGAACAGGGGGACCGCACAGATACGCAGTATTTT,CASSEQGDRTDTQYF
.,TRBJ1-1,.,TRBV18,TGTGCCAGCTCCCCCTTGGGAGGGCCGCAAGGTGAAGCTTTCTTT,CASSPLGGPQGEAFF
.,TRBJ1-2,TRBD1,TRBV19,TGTGCCAGTACCCCCGGACAGGGGTACCCTAACTATGGCTACACCTTC,CASTPGQGYPNYGYTF
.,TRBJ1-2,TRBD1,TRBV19,TGTGCCAGTAGTATAAGTAGGAGACAGGGGCTGCCGCACTATGGCTACACCTTC,CASSISRRQGLPHYGYTF
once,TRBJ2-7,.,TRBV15,TGTGCCACCAGCATGAACCGACAAAAAAGCTCCTACGAGCAGTACTTC,CATSMNRQKSSYEQYF
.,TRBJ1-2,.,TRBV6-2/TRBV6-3,TGTGCCAGCAGCAGTTTGGTCCGGAAAACCACCTCAGGGGAGTCTGGGTATGGCTACACCTTC,CASSSLVRKTTSGESGYGYTF
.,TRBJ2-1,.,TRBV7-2,TGTGCCAGCAGAGGGCAGGGGTCCTACAATGAGCAGTTCTTC,CASRGQGSYNEQFF
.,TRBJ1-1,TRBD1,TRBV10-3,TGTGCCATCAGTACAGGGGTGGACACTGAAGCTTTCTTT,CAISTGVDTEAFF
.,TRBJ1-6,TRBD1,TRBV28,TGTGCCAGCATCTTGGGAGGACAGGGAAGAATCTCACCCCTCCACTTT,CASILGGQGRISPLHF
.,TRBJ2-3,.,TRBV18,TGTGCCAGCTCGCCCCTTCTTGGGAGGGGGACAGATACGCAGTATTTT,CASSPLLGRGTDTQYF
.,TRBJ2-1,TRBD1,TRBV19,TGTGCCAGTAGCTCGGTTCTTAGGGGGCTCCTCAACAATGAGCAGTTCTTC,CASSSVLRGLLNNEQFF
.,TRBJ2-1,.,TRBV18,TGTGCCAGCTCACCTTTGGACAGCGTTAGCTCCTACAATGAGCAGTTCTTC,CASSPLDSVSSYNEQFF
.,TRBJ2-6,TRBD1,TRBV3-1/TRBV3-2,TGTGCCAGCAGCCAGACAGGGTTCCTCTCTGGGGCCAACGTCCTGACTTTC,CASSQTGFLSGANVLTF
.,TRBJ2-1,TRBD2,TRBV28,TGTGCCAGCAGTTCAACGGGGGGGTACAATGAGCAGTTCTTC,CASSSTGGYNEQFF
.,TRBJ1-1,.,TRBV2,TGTGCCAGCAGAGGTGGCAGGGCGAACACTGAAGCTTTCTTT,CASRGGRANTEAFF
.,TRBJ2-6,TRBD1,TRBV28,TGTGCCAGCAGCGGGACAGGGGGCTTTGGGGCCAACGTCCTGACTTTC,CASSGTGGFGANVLTF
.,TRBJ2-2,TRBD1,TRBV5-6,TGTGCCAGCAGCTTAAAGGGGGCAGGAACCGGGGAGCTGTTTTTT,CASSLKGAGTGELFF
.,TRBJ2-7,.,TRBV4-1,TGCGCCAGCAGCCAAGAGAGAGGGGGTCCTTCGTACGAGCAGTACTTC,CASSQERGGPSYEQYF